This TCR beta chain was identified during a study of T cell responses to AZD1222 COVID-19 vaccine. Data came from immunoSEQ multiplex PCR; TCRdb stores just in-frame clones and leaves some out. This repertoire shows tens of thousands of clones, 65% to 85% found once; its top ten account for 20% to 30%. A remark on this clone: Its antigen is undetermined.

Germline trimming cut 5 bases from V and 1 base from J; bases unmatched to any gene: 7. Germline values: CDR1 SEHNR, CDR2 FQNEAQ (reference sequence). This CDR3 is 16 amino acids long. General observations from the study: Seropositive AZD1222 recipients at baseline numbered only 6 or 7. Researchers report vaccine-associated CD4 TCRs spanning spike, with dominance at 160-218 and 743-854.

The genes are TRBV7-9 and TRBJ2-5, with 10 bases identical to TRBD2. The TCR originated in an adult who received the AZD1222 COVID-19 vaccine. The sample was peripheral blood, taken 28 days after the second AZD1222 dose. The CDR3 is CASSPAGTSAQETQYF. For the CDR3, the DNA is TGTGCCAGCAGCCCAGCCGGGACTAGCGCCCAAGAGACCCAGTACTTC.